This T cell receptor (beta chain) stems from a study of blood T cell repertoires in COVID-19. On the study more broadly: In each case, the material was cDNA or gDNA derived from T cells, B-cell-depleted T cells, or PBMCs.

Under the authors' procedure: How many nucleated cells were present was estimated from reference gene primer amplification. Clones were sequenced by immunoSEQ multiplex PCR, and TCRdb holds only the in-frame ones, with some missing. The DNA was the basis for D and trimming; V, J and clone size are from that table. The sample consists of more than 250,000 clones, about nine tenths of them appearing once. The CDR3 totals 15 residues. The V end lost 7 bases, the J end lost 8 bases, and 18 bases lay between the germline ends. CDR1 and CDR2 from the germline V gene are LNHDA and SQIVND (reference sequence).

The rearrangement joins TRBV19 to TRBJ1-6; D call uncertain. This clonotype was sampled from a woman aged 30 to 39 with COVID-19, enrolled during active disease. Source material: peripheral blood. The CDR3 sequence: CASTPGIGLDSPLHF. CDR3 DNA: TGTGCCAGTACCCCCGGTATCGGGTTGGATTCACCCCTCCACTTT.